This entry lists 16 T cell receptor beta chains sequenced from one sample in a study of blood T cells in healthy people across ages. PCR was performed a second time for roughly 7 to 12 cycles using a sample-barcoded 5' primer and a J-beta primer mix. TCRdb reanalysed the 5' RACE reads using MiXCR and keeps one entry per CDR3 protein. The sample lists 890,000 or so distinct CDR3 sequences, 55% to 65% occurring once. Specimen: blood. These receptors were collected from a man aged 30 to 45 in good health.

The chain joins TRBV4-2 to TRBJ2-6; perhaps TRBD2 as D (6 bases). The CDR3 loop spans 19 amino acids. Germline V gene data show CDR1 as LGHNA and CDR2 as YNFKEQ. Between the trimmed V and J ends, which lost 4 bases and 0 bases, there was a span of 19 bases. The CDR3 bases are TGTGCCAGCAGCCTTAAGCCCGGGGGACTGCGCTCTGGGGCCAACGTCCTGACTTTC. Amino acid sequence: CASSLKPGGLRSGANVLTF.

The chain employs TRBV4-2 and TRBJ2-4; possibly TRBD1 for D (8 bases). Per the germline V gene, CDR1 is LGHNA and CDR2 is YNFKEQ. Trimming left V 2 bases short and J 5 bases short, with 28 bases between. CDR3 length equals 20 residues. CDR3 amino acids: CASSQRNTLTGGGTENIQYF. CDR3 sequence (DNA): TGTGCCAGCAGCCAACGAAATACCTTAACAGGGGGAGGGACGGAAAACATTCAGTACTTC.

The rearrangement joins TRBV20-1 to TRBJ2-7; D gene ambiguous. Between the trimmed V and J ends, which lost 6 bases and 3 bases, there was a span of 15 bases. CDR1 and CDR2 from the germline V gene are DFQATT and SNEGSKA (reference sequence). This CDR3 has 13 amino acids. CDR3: CSAPARYSYEQYF. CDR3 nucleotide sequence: TGCAGTGCCCCCGCCCGCTATAGCTACGAGCAGTACTTC.

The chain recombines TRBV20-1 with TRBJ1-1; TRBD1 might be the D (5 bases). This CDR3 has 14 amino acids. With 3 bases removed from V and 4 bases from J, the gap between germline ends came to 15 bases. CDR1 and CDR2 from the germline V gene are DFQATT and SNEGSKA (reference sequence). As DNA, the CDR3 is TGCAGTGCTAGTAATTCGGGGGGGGTCACTGAAGCTTTCTTT. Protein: CSASNSGGVTEAFF.

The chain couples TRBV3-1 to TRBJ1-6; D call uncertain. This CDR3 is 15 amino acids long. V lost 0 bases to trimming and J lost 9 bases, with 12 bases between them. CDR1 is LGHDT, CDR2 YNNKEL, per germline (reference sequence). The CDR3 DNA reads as TGTGCCAGCAGCCAAGACAACAGAGAATCTTCACCCCTCCACTTT. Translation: CASSQDNRESSPLHF.

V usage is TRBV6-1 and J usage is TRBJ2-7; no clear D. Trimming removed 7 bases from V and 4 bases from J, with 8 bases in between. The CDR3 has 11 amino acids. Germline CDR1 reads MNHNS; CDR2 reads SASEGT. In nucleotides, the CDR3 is TGTGCCAGCACTCCCAGTTACGAGCAGTACTTC. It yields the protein CASTPSYEQYF.

The CDR3 region has the DNA TGTGCCAGAGGCGTAGGGACAGCCTATGGCTACACCTTC. It specifies CARGVGTAYGYTF. The chain carries TRBV2 and TRBJ1-2; 7 nucleotides line up with TRBD1. This CDR3 region has 13 residues. The germline CDR1 and CDR2 sequences are SNHLY and FYNNEI. Trimming at V came to 9 bases and at J to 4 bases, leaving 8 bases not matched to a gene.

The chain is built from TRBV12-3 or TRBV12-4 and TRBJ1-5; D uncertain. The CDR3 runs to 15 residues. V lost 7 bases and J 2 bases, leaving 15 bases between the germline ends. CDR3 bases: TGTGCCAGCACCCCCCCGGTGGGTGGCAATCAGCCCCAGCATTTT. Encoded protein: CASTPPVGGNQPQHF.

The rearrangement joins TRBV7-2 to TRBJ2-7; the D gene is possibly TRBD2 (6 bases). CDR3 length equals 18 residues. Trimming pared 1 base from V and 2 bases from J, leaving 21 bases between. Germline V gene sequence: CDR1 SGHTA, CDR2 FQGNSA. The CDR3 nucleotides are TGTGCCAGCAGCTTAGTTCTCCCCGGGACTCATACTACCTACGAGCAGTACTTC. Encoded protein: CASSLVLPGTHTTYEQYF.

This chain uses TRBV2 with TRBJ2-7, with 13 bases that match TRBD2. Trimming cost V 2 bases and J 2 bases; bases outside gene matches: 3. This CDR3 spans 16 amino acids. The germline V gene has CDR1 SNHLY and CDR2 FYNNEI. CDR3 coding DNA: TGTGCCAGCAGTGAATGGACTAGCGGGGGCACCTACGAGCAGTACTTC. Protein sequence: CASSEWTSGGTYEQYF.

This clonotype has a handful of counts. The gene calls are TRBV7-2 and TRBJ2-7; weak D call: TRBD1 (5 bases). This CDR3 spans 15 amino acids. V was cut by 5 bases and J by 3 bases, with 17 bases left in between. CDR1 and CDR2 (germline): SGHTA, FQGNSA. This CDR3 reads CASSGVPGLNYEQYF. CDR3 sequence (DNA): TGTGCCAGCAGCGGGGTGCCAGGGCTAAACTACGAGCAGTACTTC.

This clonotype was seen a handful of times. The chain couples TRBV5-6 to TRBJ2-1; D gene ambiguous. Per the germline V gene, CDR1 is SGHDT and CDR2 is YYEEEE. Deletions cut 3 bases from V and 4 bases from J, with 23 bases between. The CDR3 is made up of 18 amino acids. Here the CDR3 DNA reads TGTGCCAGCAGCTCCAAACTTACGACAAAAGATAAGTACAATGAGCAGTTCTTC. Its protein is CASSSKLTTKDKYNEQFF.

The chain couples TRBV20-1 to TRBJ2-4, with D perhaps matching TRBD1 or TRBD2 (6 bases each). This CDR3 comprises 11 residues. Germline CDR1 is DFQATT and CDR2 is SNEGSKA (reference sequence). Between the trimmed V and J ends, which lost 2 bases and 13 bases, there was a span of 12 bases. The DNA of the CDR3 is TGCAGTGCTAGATTAAGGGGGGAGCAGTACTTC. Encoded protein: CSARLRGEQYF.

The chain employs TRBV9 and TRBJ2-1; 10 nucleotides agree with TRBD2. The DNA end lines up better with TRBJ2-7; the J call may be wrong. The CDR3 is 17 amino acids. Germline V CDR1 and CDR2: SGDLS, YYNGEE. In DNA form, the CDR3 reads TGTGCCAGCAGTGGACCTAGCGGGGGTTTCGGCTACAATGAGCAGTACTTC. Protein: CASSGPSGGFGYNEQYF.

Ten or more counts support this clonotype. This CDR3 reads CASSLGSGAWEQYF. CDR3 sequence (DNA): TGTGCCAGCTCCCTCGGTAGCGGGGCTTGGGAGCAGTACTTC. V is TRBV27 and J is TRBJ2-7; 8 nucleotides match TRBD2. CDR1 is MNHEY, CDR2 SMNVEV, per germline (reference sequence). The CDR3 has 14 amino acids. V gave up 8 bases and J gave up 7 bases; unmatched junction bases: 13.

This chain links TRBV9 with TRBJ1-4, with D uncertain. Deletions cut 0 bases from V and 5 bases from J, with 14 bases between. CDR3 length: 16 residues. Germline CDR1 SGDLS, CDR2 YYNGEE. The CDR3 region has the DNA TGTGCCAGCAGCGTAGGTGTGGCCGGCCTGAATGAAAAACTGTTTTTT. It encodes CASSVGVAGLNEKLFF.